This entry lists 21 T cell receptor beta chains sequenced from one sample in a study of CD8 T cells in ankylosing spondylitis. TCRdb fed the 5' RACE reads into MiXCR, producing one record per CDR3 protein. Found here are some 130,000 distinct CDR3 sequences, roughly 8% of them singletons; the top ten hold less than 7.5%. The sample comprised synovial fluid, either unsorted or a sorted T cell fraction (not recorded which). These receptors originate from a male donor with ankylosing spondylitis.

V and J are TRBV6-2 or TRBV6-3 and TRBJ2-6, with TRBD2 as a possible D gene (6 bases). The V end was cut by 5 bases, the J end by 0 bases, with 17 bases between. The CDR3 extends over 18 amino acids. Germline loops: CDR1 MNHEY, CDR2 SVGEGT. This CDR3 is CASSPRDWEYSGANVLTF. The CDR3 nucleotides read TGTGCCAGCAGTCCGCGGGACTGGGAATACTCTGGGGCCAACGTCCTGACTTTC.

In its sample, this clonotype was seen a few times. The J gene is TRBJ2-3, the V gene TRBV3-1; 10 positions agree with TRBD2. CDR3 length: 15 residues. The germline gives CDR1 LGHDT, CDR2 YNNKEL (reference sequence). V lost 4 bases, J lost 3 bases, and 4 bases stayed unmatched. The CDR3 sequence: CASSLLAGETDTQYF. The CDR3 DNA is TGTGCCAGCAGCCTGCTAGCGGGAGAGACAGATACGCAGTATTTT.

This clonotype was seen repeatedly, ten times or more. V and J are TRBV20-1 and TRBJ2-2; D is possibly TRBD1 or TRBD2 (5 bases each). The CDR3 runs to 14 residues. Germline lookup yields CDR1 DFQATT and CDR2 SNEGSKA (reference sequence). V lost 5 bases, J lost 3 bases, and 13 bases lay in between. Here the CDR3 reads CSASGTRDTGELFF. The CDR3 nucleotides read TGCAGTGCTTCCGGGACCCGGGACACCGGGGAGCTGTTTTTT.

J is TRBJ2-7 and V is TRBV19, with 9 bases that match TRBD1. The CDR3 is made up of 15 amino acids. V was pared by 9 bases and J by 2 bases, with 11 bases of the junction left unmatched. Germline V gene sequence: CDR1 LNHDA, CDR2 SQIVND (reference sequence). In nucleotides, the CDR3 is TGTGCCAGCAGCCAATCGGGGACAGGGACCTACGAGCAGTACTTC. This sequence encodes CASSQSGTGTYEQYF.

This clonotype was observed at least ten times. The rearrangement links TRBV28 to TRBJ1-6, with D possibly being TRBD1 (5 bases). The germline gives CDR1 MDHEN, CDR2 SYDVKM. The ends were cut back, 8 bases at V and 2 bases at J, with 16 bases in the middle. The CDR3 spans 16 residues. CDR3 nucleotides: TGTGCCAGCTTTCCGGGACTGAATGCCTATAATTCACCCCTCCACTTT. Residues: CASFPGLNAYNSPLHF.

The CDR3 here is CASSSSWGGETQYF. CDR3 in DNA: TGTGCCAGCAGCAGCAGTTGGGGGGGAGAGACCCAGTACTTC. The chain couples TRBV6-1 to TRBJ2-5; 7 bases align to TRBD2. J lost 4 bases, V lost 6 bases, and 8 bases had no gene match. Per the germline V gene, CDR1 is MNHNS and CDR2 is SASEGT. This CDR3 is built from 14 residues.

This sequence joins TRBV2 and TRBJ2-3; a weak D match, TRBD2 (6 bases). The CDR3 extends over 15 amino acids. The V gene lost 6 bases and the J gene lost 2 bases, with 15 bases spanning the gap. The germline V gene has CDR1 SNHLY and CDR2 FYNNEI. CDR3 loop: CASRIDGGYTDTQYF. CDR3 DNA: TGTGCCAGCAGGATTGACGGGGGTTACACAGATACGCAGTATTTT.

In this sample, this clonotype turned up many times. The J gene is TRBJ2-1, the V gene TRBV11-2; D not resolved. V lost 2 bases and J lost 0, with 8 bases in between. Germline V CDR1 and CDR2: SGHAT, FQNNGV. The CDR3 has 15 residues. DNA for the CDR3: TGTGCCAGCAGCTTAACGACAAGCTCCTACAATGAGCAGTTCTTC. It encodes CASSLTTSSYNEQFF.

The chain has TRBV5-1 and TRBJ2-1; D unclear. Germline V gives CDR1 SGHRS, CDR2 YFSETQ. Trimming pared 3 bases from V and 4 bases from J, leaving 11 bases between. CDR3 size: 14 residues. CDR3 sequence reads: CASSSAATYNEQFF. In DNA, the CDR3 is TGCGCCAGCAGCTCGGCCGCGACTTACAATGAGCAGTTCTTC.

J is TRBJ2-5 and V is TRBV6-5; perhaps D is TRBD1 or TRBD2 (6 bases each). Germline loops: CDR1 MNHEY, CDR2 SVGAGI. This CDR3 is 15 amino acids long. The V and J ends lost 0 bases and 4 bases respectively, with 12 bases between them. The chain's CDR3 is CASSYSTEGGETQYF. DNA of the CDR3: TGTGCCAGCAGTTACTCGACGGAGGGGGGAGAGACCCAGTACTTC.

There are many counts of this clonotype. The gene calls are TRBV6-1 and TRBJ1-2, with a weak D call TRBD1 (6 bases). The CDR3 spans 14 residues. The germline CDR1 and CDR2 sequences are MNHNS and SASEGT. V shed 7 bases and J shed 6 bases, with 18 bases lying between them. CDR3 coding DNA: TGTGCCAGCAAACAGGGACCTCTATCGCATGGCTACACCTTC. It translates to CASKQGPLSHGYTF.

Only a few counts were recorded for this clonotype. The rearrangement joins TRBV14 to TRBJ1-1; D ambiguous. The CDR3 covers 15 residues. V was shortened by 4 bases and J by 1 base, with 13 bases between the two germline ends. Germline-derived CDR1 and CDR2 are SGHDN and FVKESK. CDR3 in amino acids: CASSLLTGRNTEAFF. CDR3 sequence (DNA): TGTGCCAGCAGCCTTCTGACCGGACGGAACACTGAAGCTTTCTTT.

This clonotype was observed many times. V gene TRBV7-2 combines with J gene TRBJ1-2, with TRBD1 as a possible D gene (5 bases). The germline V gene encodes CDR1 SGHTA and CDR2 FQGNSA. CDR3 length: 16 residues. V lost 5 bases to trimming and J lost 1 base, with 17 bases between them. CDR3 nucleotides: TGTGCCAGCAGCCCGAACTCCGACAGCCTTAACTATGGCTACACCTTC. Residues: CASSPNSDSLNYGYTF.

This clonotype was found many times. CDR3 in DNA: TGCGCCAGCAGCCAAGTCAGGGCGGGCGGTGAAGCTTTCTTT. Translation: CASSQVRAGGEAFF. The rearrangement joins TRBV4-1 to TRBJ1-1; perhaps TRBD1 as D (5 bases). Germline V lookup: CDR1 MGHRA, CDR2 YSYEKL. The CDR3 sequence is 14 residues long. V was cut by 1 base and J by 7 bases, with 13 bases left in between.

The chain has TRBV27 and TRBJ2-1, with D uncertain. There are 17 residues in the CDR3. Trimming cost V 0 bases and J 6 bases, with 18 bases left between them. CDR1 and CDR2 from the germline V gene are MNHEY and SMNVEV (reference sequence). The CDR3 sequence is CASSLSAVVPYFNEQFF. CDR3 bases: TGTGCCAGCAGTTTATCAGCCGTAGTGCCCTATTTCAATGAGCAGTTCTTC.

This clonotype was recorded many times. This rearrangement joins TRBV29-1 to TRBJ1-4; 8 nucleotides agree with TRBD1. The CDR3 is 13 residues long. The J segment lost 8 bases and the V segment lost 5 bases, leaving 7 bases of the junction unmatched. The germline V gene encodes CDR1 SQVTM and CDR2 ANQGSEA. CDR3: CSVTGTGGEKLFF. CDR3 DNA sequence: TGCAGCGTTACCGGGACAGGAGGAGAAAAACTGTTTTTT.

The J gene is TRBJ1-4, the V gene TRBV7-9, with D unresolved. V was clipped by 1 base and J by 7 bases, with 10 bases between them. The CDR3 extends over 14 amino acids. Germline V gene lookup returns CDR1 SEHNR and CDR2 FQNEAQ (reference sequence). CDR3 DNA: TGTGCCAGCAGCTTAGGCCAGGCACTTGAAAAACTGTTTTTT. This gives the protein CASSLGQALEKLFF.

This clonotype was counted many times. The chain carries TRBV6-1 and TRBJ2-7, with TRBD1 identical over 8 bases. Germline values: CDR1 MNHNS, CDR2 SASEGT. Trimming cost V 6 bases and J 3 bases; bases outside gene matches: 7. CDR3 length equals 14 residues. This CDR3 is CASRQQGVFYEQYF. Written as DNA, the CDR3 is TGTGCCAGCAGGCAACAGGGGGTGTTCTACGAGCAGTACTTC.

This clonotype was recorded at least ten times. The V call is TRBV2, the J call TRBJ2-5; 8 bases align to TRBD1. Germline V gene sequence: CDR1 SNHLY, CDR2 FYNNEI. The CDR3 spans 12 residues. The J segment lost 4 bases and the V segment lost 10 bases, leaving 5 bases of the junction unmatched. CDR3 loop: CATRDRGETQYF. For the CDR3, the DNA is TGTGCCACTCGAGACAGGGGAGAGACCCAGTACTTC.

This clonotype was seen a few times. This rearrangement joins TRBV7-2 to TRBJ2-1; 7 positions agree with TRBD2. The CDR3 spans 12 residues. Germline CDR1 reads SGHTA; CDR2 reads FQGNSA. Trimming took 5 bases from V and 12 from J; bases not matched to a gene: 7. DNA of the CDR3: TGTGCCAGCAGCGCCCGGCGGGGGACGCAGTTCTTC. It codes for CASSARRGTQFF.

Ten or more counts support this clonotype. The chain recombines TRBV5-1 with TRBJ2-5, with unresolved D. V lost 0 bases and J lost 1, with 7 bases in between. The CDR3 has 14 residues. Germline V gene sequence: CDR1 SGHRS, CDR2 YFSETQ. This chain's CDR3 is CASSLERPQETQYF. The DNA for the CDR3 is TGCGCCAGCAGCTTGGAAAGGCCCCAAGAGACCCAGTACTTC.